The 32 T cell receptor beta chains presented below share a single source sample, sequenced in a study of cytomegalovirus exposure and HLA in healthy donors. The PCR was carried out with 60 Vbeta primers and 13 Jbeta primers. Sequencing used immunoSEQ multiplex PCR; TCRdb keeps in-frame clones, though not all of them. This table holds more than 200,000 clones, almost 80% found once. The sample consisted of PBMCs. These receptors all stem from a man younger than 35 in good health and CMV-seronegative.

This sequence joins TRBV9 and TRBJ1-5, with a possible D match to TRBD1 (5 bases). Germline CDR1 and CDR2: SGDLS and YYNGEE. CDR3 length equals 16 residues. V was trimmed by 5 bases and J by 6 bases, leaving 21 bases between them. CDR3 coding DNA: TGTGCCAGCAGGGGATCCGGCTGGGGGGAGCTTCAGCCCCAGCATTTT. Residues: CASRGSGWGELQPQHF.

A word on this clone: Its ends do not fully match the called genes, so a read error is possible. The chain links TRBV20-1 to TRBJ2-1, with 8 bases fitting TRBD2. The germline V gene has CDR1 DFQATT and CDR2 SNEGSKA (reference sequence). The CDR3 loop spans 11 amino acids. This CDR3 is CSAKVAGPQIF. CDR3 DNA: TGCAGTGCTAAGGTAGCGGGACCCCAGATCTTC.

The chain recombines TRBV11-3 with TRBJ2-7; 7 nucleotides align to TRBD2. This CDR3 region has 15 residues. The germline CDR1 and CDR2 sequences are SGHNT and YENEEA. Trimming cost V 1 base and J 5 bases; bases outside gene matches: 8. The CDR3 sequence: CASSLVFGEGDEQYF. The CDR3 DNA reads TGTGCCAGCAGCTTAGTGTTTGGGGAGGGCGACGAGCAGTACTTC.

The V and J genes are TRBV21-1 and TRBJ2-7; the D call in the table, TRBD1, was not verified against the DNA. TRBV21-1 is a known pseudogene. The CDR3 runs 13 residues. CDR3 in DNA: TGTGCCAGCAGCAAAGTGGGGCCGCTAGAGCAGTACTTC. Translated, it gives CASSKVGPLEQYF.

This rearrangement joins TRBV9 to TRBJ1-1, with D tentatively TRBD1 (6 bases). Germline lookup yields CDR1 SGDLS and CDR2 YYNGEE. This CDR3 is 14 amino acids long. Trimming took 3 bases from V and 3 from J, leaving 12 bases between them. In nucleotides, the CDR3 is TGTGCCAGCAGCGCCGACAGGACCCACACTGAAGCTTTCTTT. This translates into CASSADRTHTEAFF. Based on the CDR3 plus reference TRBV9 and TRBJ1-1, the full variable domain is DSGVTQTPKHLITATGQRVTLRCSPRSGDLSVYWYQQSLDQGLQFLIQYYNGEERAKGNILERFSAQQFPDLHSELNLSSLELGDSALYFCASSADRTHTEAFFGQGTRLTVV.

This chain connects TRBV19 to TRBJ1-5; 10 positions agree with TRBD1. CDR1 LNHDA and CDR2 SQIVND come from the germline V gene (reference sequence). CDR3 size: 14 residues. V gave up 7 bases and J gave up 6 bases; unmatched junction bases: 6. CDR3: CASTGQGGFQPQHF. The CDR3 nucleotides are TGTGCCAGTACCGGACAGGGGGGTTTTCAGCCCCAGCATTTT.

Worth noting for this clone: This may come from a read error, since a much larger clone is one base off. The chain has TRBV11-2 and TRBJ2-7, with TRBD2 identical over 7 bases. The V gene end was trimmed by 0 bases and the J gene end by 4 bases; junction bases not matched to a gene: 12. The germline gives CDR1 SGHAT, CDR2 FQNNGV. This CDR3 is built from 17 residues. CDR3 protein: CASSLDMIPSGPYEQYF. The CDR3 DNA sequence: TGTGCCAGCAGCTTAGATATGATCCCTAGCGGCCCTTACGAGCAGTACTTC. Complete variable domain (other parts from reference TRBV11-2 and TRBJ2-7): EAGVAQSPRYKIIEKRQSVAFWCNPISGHATLYWYQQILGQGPKLLIQFQNNGVVDDSQLPKDRFSAERLKGVDSTLKIQPAKLEDSAVYLCASSLDMIPSGPYEQYFGPGTRLTVT.

This clone was recorded once. Here the CDR3 DNA reads TGTGCCAGCAGCCCAACTGCCCGGGGCAGGGGAAAAGAGACCCAGTACTTC. Translated: CASSPTARGRGKETQYF. The gene calls are TRBV27 and TRBJ2-5, with D perhaps TRBD1 (6 bases). The germline V and J ends were trimmed by 6 bases and 3 bases, with 23 bases remaining between them. Germline CDR1 and CDR2: MNHEY and SMNVEV (reference sequence). CDR3 length: 17 residues.

This clone was picked up a small number of times. The V call is TRBV7-9, the J call TRBJ1-1; D possibly corresponds to TRBD1 (5 bases). The length of the CDR3 is 14 residues. Looked up from germline, CDR1 is SEHNR and CDR2 is FQNEAQ (reference sequence). With 2 bases removed from V and 2 bases from J, the gap between germline ends came to 9 bases. CDR3 sequence reads: CASSLHQGNTEAFF. In nucleotides, the CDR3 is TGTGCCAGCAGCTTACATCAGGGAAACACTGAAGCTTTCTTT.

The chain links TRBV15 to TRBJ2-7, with 8 bases fitting TRBD1. Germline V lookup: CDR1 LNHNV, CDR2 YYDKDF (reference sequence). There are 14 residues in the CDR3. V gave up 0 bases and J gave up 3 bases; unmatched junction bases: 1. CDR3 protein: CATSREDRDYEQYF. DNA for the CDR3: TGTGCCACCAGCAGAGAGGACAGGGACTACGAGCAGTACTTC.

This CDR3 reads CATSKTGGEQFF. CDR3 in DNA: TGTGCCACCAGCAAAACGGGGGGTGAGCAGTTCTTC. The V call is TRBV15, the J call TRBJ2-1, with 7 bases aligning to TRBD2. This CDR3 comprises 12 residues. J lost 9 bases, V lost 4 bases, and 3 bases had no gene match. Germline CDR1 is LNHNV and CDR2 is YYDKDF (reference sequence).

The rearrangement links TRBV28 to TRBJ1-5; 7 bases are shared with TRBD1. This CDR3 spans 17 amino acids. The V gene's germline CDR1 is MDHEN and CDR2 SYDVKM. V lost 8 bases and J lost 0; bases outside the gene matches: 13. The DNA for the CDR3 is TGTGCCAGCGGTAGACAGGGTCTCGTTTATAGCAATCAGCCCCAGCATTTT. Protein sequence: CASGRQGLVYSNQPQHF.

The chain recombines TRBV5-1 with TRBJ2-3, with D perhaps matching TRBD1 (6 bases). The V end lost 0 bases, the J end lost 3 bases, and 14 bases lay between the germline ends. The CDR3 runs 16 residues. In germline, CDR1 is SGHRS, CDR2 YFSETQ. The CDR3 protein is CASSLGLLGGTDTQYF. DNA of the CDR3: TGCGCCAGCAGCTTGGGGCTCCTAGGGGGTACAGATACGCAGTATTTT.

The V gene is TRBV5-1, the J gene TRBJ2-1, with 12 bases lining up with TRBD2. The CDR3 length is 18 residues. Unmatched junction bases numbered 16, after V lost 3 bases and J lost 9 bases. CDR1 and CDR2 (germline): SGHRS, YFSETQ. The CDR3 loop reads CASSSRPGLAGPWSEQFF. For the CDR3, the DNA is TGCGCCAGCAGCTCCCGCCCAGGACTAGCGGGACCTTGGAGTGAGCAGTTCTTC.

V is TRBV7-6 and J is TRBJ2-3; D unresolved. V lost 3 bases, J lost 4 bases, and 8 bases lay in between. The CDR3 loop spans 13 amino acids. CDR1 and CDR2 (germline): SGHVS, FNYEAQ. CDR3 in amino acids: CASSFETPDTQYF. The CDR3 DNA sequence: TGTGCCAGCAGCTTCGAAACTCCAGATACGCAGTATTTT.

The gene calls are TRBV7-6 and TRBJ2-1; 16 bases map to TRBD2. The ends lost 5 bases at V and 8 bases at J; junction bases unmatched: 6. The germline V gene encodes CDR1 SGHVS and CDR2 FNYEAQ. The CDR3 loop spans 16 amino acids. CDR3 coding DNA: TGTGCCAGCAGCGGGGGACTAGCGGGAGGGCCGCATGAGCAGTTCTTC. Residues: CASSGGLAGGPHEQFF.

The V and J genes are TRBV5-1 and TRBJ2-4; D may be TRBD1 (5 bases). The CDR3 runs 15 residues. Trimming took off 4 bases at V and 5 bases at J, with 16 bases between the two ends. CDR1 is SGHRS, CDR2 YFSETQ, per germline. The DNA of the CDR3 is TGCGCCAGCAGCCGGGCAGGGTCCTCCGAAAACATTCAGTACTTC. Protein product: CASSRAGSSENIQYF.

This chain connects TRBV25-1 to TRBJ2-2; a weak D match, TRBD1 (5 bases). V dropped 2 bases and J dropped 7 bases, with 14 bases sitting between them. Germline assignment: CDR1 MGHDK and CDR2 SYGVNS. The CDR3 length is 15 residues. CDR3: CASSEVAGAGGELFF. CDR3 sequence (DNA): TGTGCCAGCAGTGAAGTTGCTGGGGCCGGCGGGGAGCTGTTTTTT.

The chain couples TRBV7-2 to TRBJ2-2; weak D call: TRBD2 (6 bases). The length of the CDR3 is 16 residues. Germline-derived CDR1 and CDR2 are SGHTA and FQGNSA. The V end lost 1 base, the J end lost 3 bases, and 12 bases lay between the germline ends. Here the CDR3 DNA reads TGTGCCAGCAGCTTAGTAGGAGGGGCGGACACCGGGGAGCTGTTTTTT. Encoded protein: CASSLVGGADTGELFF.

This clone appeared a single time. The gene calls are TRBV19 and TRBJ2-1; TRBD2 agrees at 8 bases. Germline values: CDR1 LNHDA, CDR2 SQIVND (reference sequence). The CDR3 runs to 14 residues. J lost 1 base, V lost 6 bases, and 2 bases had no gene match. In DNA, the CDR3 is TGTGCCAGTAGAACTAGCGGTTCCTACAATGAGCAGTTCTTC. This encodes CASRTSGSYNEQFF.

J is TRBJ1-3 and V is TRBV7-3; D call uncertain. The CDR3 contains 14 residues. Germline V CDR1 and CDR2: SGHTA, FQGTGA. The V end was cut by 1 base, the J end by 0 bases, with 4 bases between. This chain's CDR3 is CASSLSYSGNTIYF. CDR3 nucleotide sequence: TGTGCCAGCAGCTTAAGTTACTCTGGAAACACCATATATTTT.

The chain is built from TRBV27 and TRBJ2-5; D is undetermined. The CDR3 sequence is 13 residues long. Deletions cut 4 bases from V and 0 bases from J, with 6 bases between. The germline CDR1 and CDR2 sequences are MNHEY and SMNVEV (reference sequence). The CDR3 region has the DNA TGTGCCAGCAGTTCCCTTAACCAAGAGACCCAGTACTTC. It codes for CASSSLNQETQYF.

This rearrangement joins TRBV30 to TRBJ2-2, with a tentative D call TRBD1 (6 bases). This CDR3 comprises 15 residues. Trimming cost V 0 bases and J 3 bases, with 11 bases left between them. Germline V gene lookup returns CDR1 GTSNPN and CDR2 SVGIG (reference sequence). CDR3: CAWSVRYRDTGELFF. Written as DNA, the CDR3 is TGTGCCTGGAGTGTACGGTACAGGGACACCGGGGAGCTGTTTTTT. Drawing the rest from reference TRBV30 and TRBJ2-2, the complete variable domain is SQTIHQWPATLVQPVGSPLSLECTVEGTSNPNLYWYRQAAGRGLQLLFYSVGIGQISSEVPQNLSASRPQDRQFILSSKKLLLSDSGFYLCAWSVRYRDTGELFFGEGSRLTVL.

V and J are TRBV7-3 and TRBJ2-5; 9 bases agree with TRBD2. CDR3 size: 15 residues. V shed 5 bases and J 3 bases; nucleotides not matched to a gene: 7. Germline loops: CDR1 SGHTA, CDR2 FQGTGA. DNA for the CDR3: TGTGCCAGCAGCCGGAGCGGGGGGCTTAAAGAGACCCAGTACTTC. This gives the protein CASSRSGGLKETQYF. The full variable domain, its missing parts supplied by reference TRBV7-3 and TRBJ2-5, is GAGVSQTPSNKVTEKGKYVELRCDPISGHTALYWYRQSLGQGPEFLIYFQGTGAADDSGLPNDRFFAVRPEGSVSTLKIQRTERGDSAVYLCASSRSGGLKETQYFGPGTRLLVL.

The chain uses TRBV15 and TRBJ2-3; TRBD2 agrees at 8 bases. Germline trimming cut 6 bases from V and 2 bases from J; bases unmatched to any gene: 4. The CDR3 covers 14 residues. The germline gives CDR1 LNHNV, CDR2 YYDKDF (reference sequence). CDR3 amino acids: CATRSGSLTDTQYF. The CDR3 DNA is TGTGCCACCAGGAGCGGGAGTCTCACAGATACGCAGTATTTT.

V is TRBV7-8 and J is TRBJ1-5; D is uncertain. In germline, CDR1 is SGHVS, CDR2 FQNEAQ. The CDR3 is 16 amino acids. V lost 3 bases and J 0 bases, leaving 12 bases between the germline ends. CDR3 amino acids: CASSFVGRDSNQPQHF. CDR3 coding DNA: TGTGCCAGCAGCTTCGTGGGCAGAGATAGCAATCAGCCCCAGCATTTT.

CDR3 loop: CASSPDRESSPLHF. CDR3 in DNA: TGTGCCAGCTCACCTGACAGGGAATCTTCACCCCTCCACTTT. The chain uses TRBV18 and TRBJ1-6; 7 bases fit TRBD1. Germline CDR1 KGHSH, CDR2 LQKENI. The ends lost 3 bases at V and 9 bases at J; junction bases unmatched: 5. The CDR3 has 14 amino acids.

The gene calls are TRBV7-2 and TRBJ1-1; 7 bases line up with TRBD1. The CDR3 extends over 14 amino acids. Germline V gene sequence: CDR1 SGHTA, CDR2 FQGNSA. V shed 3 bases, J shed 7 bases, and the junction held 8 bases outside the gene matches. The CDR3 bases are TGTGCCAGCAGCTTGGGGTGGGGACAGAGTGAAGCTTTCTTT. It specifies CASSLGWGQSEAFF. The full variable domain, in which reference TRBV7-2 and TRBJ1-1 provide the parts outside the CDR3, is GAGVSQSPSNKVTEKGKDVELRCDPISGHTALYWYRQSLGQGLEFLIYFQGNSAPDKSGLPSDRFSAERTGGSVSTLTIQRTQQEDSAVYLCASSLGWGQSEAFFGQGTRLTVV.

V usage is TRBV7-9 and J usage is TRBJ2-1; no definite D call. Germline CDR1 SEHNR, CDR2 FQNEAQ (reference sequence). This CDR3 comprises 11 residues. Trimming stripped 8 bases from V and 6 bases from J, with 8 bases between. CDR3 sequence reads: CASRGSNEQFF. In nucleotides, the CDR3 is TGTGCCAGCCGCGGTAGCAATGAGCAGTTCTTC.

The chain couples TRBV2 to TRBJ2-5, with TRBD2 identical over 11 bases. This CDR3 spans 14 amino acids. Looked up from germline, CDR1 is SNHLY and CDR2 is FYNNEI. With 8 bases clipped from V and 3 bases from J, the junction kept 5 bases outside the gene matches. This chain's CDR3 is CASAGLAEEETQYF. In DNA, the CDR3 is TGTGCCAGCGCGGGACTAGCGGAGGAAGAGACCCAGTACTTC.

The chain joins TRBV4-2 to TRBJ1-4; 9 positions match TRBD1. Trimming took 0 bases from V and 8 from J; bases not matched to a gene: 16. CDR3 length equals 19 residues. Germline assignment: CDR1 LGHNA and CDR2 YNFKEQ. Here the CDR3 reads CASSQDKRISGTGPEKLFF. CDR3 DNA: TGTGCCAGCAGCCAAGATAAGAGGATCTCCGGGACAGGGCCAGAAAAACTGTTTTTT.

The V and J genes are TRBV7-9 and TRBJ1-6; D not certain. Deletions cut 4 bases from V and 8 bases from J, with 15 bases between. The CDR3 covers 15 residues. CDR1 SEHNR and CDR2 FQNEAQ come from the germline V gene (reference sequence). The CDR3 sequence is CASSSTTGPDSPLHF. Written as DNA, the CDR3 is TGTGCCAGCAGCTCCACAACGGGTCCAGATTCACCCCTCCACTTT.